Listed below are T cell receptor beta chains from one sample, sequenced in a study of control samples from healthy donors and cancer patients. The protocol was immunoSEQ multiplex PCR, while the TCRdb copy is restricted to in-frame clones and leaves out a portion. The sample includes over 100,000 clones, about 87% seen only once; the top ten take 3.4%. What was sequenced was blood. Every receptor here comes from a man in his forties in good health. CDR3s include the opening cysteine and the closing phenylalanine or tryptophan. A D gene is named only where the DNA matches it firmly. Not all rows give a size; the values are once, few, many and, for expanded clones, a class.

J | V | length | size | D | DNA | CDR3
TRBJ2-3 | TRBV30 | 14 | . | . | TGTGCCTGGAGTGAAGCAGGGATGATGGATACGCAGTATTTT | CAWSEAGMMDTQYF
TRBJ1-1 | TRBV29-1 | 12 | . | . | TGCAGCTCATCATTACAGGGTACTGAAGCTTTCTTT | CSSSLQGTEAFF
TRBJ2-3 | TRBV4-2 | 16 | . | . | TGTGCCAGCAGCCAGGTGGCAGGGCAGAACACAGATACGCAGTATTTT | CASSQVAGQNTDTQYF
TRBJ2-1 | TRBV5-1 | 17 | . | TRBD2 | TGCGCCAGCAGCCCACTAGCGGGGGGGCAGCTATACAATGAGCAGTTCTTC | CASSPLAGGQLYNEQFF
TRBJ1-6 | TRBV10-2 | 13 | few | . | TGCGCCAGTGGGCAGGACAGTAATTCACCCCTCCACTTT | CASGQDSNSPLHF
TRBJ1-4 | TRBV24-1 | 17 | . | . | TGTGCCACCAGTGATCCCTCCCCGGGCGAGACTAATGAAAAACTGTTTTTT | CATSDPSPGETNEKLFF
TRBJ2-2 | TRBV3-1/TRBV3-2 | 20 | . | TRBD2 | TGTGCCAGCAGCCAAGGTCGTCTAGCGGCCACTACGCTGAACACCGGGGAGCTGTTTTTT | CASSQGRLAATTLNTGELFF
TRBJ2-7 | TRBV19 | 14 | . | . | TGTGCCAGTAGTACCCTAGAGGGTAACTACGAGCAGTACTTC | CASSTLEGNYEQYF
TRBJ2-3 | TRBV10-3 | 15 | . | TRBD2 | TGTGCCATCAGTGATCTAGCGGGGGGGCAAGATACGCAGTATTTT | CAISDLAGGQDTQYF
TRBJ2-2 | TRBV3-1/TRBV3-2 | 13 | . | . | TGTGCCAGCAGCCAATCAGGGCCCGGGGAGCTGTTTTTT | CASSQSGPGELFF
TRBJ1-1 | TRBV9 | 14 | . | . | TGTGCCAGCAGCGTAGAGGCGGCTTACACTGAAGCTTTCTTT | CASSVEAAYTEAFF
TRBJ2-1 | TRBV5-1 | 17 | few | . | TGCGCCAGCAGCTTGGGGACAAGGGGACTCTCAGAAGGGGAGCAGTTCTTC | CASSLGTRGLSEGEQFF
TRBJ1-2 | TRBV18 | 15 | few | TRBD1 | TGTGCCAGCTCACCTGACAGGGATCCCCGCTATGGCTACACCTTC | CASSPDRDPRYGYTF
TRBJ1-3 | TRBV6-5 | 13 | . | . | TGTGCCAGCAGTAATGACAGGGGAAACACCATATATTTT | CASSNDRGNTIYF
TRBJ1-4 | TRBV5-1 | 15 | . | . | TGCGCCAGCAGCTTGGCAGGACGGCTTAATGAAAAACTGTTTTTT | CASSLAGRLNEKLFF
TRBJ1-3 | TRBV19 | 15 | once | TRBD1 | TGTGCCAGTAGCAGACAGGGAAGCTCTGGAAACACCATATATTTT | CASSRQGSSGNTIYF
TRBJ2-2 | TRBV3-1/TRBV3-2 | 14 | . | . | TGTGCCAGCAGCCAAGGGTTTTATATCGGGGAGCTGTTTTTT | CASSQGFYIGELFF
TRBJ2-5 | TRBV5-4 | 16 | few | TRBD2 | TGTGCCAGCAGCTTGGGAGCTAGCGGGGGGGCAGAGACCCAGTACTTC | CASSLGASGGAETQYF
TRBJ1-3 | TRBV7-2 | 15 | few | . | TGTGCCAGCAGCGGACAGAAGATCTCTGGAAACACCATATATTTT | CASSGQKISGNTIYF
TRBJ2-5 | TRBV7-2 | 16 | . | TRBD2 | TGTGCCAGCAGCCACGGACTAGCGGGGGGGAGGGAGACCCAGTACTTC | CASSHGLAGGRETQYF
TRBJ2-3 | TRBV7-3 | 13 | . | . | TGTGCCAGCAGCGGGGACACCACAGATACGCAGTATTTT | CASSGDTTDTQYF
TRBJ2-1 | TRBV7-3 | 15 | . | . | TGTGCCAGCAGCTCCTGGGGCGCAACAAACAATGAGCAGTTCTTC | CASSSWGATNNEQFF
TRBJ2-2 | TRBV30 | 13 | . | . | TGTGCCTGGAGCGCAATCGGCACCGGGGAGCTGTTTTTT | CAWSAIGTGELFF
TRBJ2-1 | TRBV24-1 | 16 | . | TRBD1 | TGTGCCACCAGTGATTCGGGGACAGGGAGTTTCGGTGAGCAGTTCTTC | CATSDSGTGSFGEQFF
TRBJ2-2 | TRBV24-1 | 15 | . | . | TGTGCCACCAGTGCTCACGCCTCGAACACCGGGGAGCTGTTTTTT | CATSAHASNTGELFF
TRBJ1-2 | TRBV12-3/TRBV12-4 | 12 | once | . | TGTGCCAGCAGTTCAAGGACCTATGGCTACACCTTC | CASSSRTYGYTF
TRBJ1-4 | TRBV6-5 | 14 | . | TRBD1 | TGTGCCAGCAGTCGAAGACAGGGAAATGAAAAACTGTTTTTT | CASSRRQGNEKLFF
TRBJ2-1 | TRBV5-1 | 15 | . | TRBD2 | TGCGCCAGCAGCCCGGGACTAGCGGGGGTTAATGAGCAGTTCTTC | CASSPGLAGVNEQFF